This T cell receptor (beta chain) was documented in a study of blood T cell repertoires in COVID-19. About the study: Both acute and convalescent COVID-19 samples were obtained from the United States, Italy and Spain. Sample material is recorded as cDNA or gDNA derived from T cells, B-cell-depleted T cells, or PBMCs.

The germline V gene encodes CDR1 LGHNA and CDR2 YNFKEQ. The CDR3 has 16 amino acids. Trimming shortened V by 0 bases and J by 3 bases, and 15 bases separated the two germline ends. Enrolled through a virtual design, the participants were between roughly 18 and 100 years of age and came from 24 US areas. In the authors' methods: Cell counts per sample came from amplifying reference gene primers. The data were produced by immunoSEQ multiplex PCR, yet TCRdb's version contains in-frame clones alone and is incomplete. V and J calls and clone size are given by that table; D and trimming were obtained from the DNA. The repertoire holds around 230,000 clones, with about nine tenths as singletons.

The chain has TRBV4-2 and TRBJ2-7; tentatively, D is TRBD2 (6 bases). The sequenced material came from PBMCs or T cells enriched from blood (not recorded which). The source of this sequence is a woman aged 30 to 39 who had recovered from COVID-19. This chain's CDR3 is CASSQERSGVLYEQYF. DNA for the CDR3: TGTGCCAGCAGCCAAGAAAGATCGGGGGTCCTCTACGAGCAGTACTTC.